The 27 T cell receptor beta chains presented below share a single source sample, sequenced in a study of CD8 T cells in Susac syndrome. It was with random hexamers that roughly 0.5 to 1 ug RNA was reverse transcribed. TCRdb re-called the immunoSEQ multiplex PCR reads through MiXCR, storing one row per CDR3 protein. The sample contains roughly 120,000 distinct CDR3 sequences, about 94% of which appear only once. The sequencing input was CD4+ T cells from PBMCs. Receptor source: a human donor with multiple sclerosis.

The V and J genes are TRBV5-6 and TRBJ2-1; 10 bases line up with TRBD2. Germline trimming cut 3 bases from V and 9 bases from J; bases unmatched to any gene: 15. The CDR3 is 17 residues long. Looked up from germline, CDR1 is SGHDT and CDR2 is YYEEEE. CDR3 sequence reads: CASSSLKLLAGRGEQFF. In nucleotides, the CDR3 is TGTGCCAGCAGCTCTTTAAAGTTACTAGCGGGGAGGGGTGAGCAGTTCTTC.

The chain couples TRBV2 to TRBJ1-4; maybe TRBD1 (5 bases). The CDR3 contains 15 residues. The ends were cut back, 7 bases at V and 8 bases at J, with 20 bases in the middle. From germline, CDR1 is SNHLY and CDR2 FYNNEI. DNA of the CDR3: TGTGCCAGCAATATCGGACTCTCGGGGGGGGAAAAACTGTTTTTT. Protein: CASNIGLSGGEKLFF. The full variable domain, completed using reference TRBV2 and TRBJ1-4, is EPEVTQTPSHQVTQMGQEVILRCVPISNHLYFYWYRQILGQKVEFLVSFYNNEISEKSEIFDDQFSVERPDGSNFTLKIRSTKLEDSAMYFCASNIGLSGGEKLFFGSGTQLSVL.

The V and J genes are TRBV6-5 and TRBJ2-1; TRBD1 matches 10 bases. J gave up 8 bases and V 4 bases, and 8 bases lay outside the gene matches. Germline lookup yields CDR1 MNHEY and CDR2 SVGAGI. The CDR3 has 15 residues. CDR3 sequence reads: CASSSRDRGGDEQFF. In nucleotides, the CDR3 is TGTGCCAGCAGTTCCCGGGACAGGGGTGGGGATGAGCAGTTCTTC.

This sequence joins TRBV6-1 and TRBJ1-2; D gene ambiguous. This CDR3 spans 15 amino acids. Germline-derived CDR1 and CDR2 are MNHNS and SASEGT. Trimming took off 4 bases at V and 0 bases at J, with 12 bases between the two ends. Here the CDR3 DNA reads TGTGCCAGCAGTGGTGAGGCCAAGGCTAACTATGGCTACACCTTC. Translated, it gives CASSGEAKANYGYTF.

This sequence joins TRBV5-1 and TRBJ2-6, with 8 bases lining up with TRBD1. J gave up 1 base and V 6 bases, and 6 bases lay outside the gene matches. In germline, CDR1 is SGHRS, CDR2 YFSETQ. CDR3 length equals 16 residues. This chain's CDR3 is CASTDRTGSGANVLTF. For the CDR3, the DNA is TGCGCCAGCACTGATCGGACAGGGTCTGGGGCCAACGTCCTGACTTTC. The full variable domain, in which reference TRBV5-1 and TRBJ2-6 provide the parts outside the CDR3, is KAGVTQTPRYLIKTRGQQVTLSCSPISGHRSVSWYQQTPGQGLQFLFEYFSETQRNKGNFPGRFSGRQFSNSRSEMNVSTLELGDSALYLCASTDRTGSGANVLTFGAGSRLTVL.

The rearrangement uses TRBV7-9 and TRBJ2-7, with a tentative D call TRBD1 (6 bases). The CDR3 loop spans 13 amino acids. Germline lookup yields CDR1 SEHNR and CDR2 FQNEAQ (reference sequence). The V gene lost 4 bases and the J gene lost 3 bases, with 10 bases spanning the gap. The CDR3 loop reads CASSSSTGYEQYF. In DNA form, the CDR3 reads TGTGCCAGCAGCTCGTCGACAGGCTACGAGCAGTACTTC.

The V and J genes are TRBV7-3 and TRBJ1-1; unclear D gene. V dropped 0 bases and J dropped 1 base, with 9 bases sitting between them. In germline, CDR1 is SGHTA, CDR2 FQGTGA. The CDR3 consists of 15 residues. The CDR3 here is CASSLTGQKNTEAFF. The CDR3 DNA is TGTGCCAGCAGCTTAACAGGCCAGAAGAACACTGAAGCTTTCTTT. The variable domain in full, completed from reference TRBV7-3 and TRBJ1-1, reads GAGVSQTPSNKVTEKGKYVELRCDPISGHTALYWYRQSLGQGPEFLIYFQGTGAADDSGLPNDRFFAVRPEGSVSTLKIQRTERGDSAVYLCASSLTGQKNTEAFFGQGTRLTVV.

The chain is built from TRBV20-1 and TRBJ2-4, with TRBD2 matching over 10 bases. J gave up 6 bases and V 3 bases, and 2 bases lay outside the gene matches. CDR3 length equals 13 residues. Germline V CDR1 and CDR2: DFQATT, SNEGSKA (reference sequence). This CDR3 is CSASGTSVNIQYF. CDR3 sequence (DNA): TGCAGTGCTAGTGGGACTAGCGTAAACATTCAGTACTTC.

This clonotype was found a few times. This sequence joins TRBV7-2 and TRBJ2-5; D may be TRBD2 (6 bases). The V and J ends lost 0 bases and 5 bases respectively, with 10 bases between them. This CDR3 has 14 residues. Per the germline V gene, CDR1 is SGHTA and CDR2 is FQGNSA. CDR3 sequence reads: CASSLARGGETQYF. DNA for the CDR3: TGTGCCAGCAGCTTAGCTCGGGGAGGCGAGACCCAGTACTTC.

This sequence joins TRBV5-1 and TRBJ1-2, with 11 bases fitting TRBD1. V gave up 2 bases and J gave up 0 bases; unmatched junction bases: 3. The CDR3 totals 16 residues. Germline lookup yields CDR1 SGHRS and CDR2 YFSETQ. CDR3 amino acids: CASSFGTGGTNYGYTF. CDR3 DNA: TGCGCCAGCAGCTTCGGGACAGGGGGGACTAACTATGGCTACACCTTC.

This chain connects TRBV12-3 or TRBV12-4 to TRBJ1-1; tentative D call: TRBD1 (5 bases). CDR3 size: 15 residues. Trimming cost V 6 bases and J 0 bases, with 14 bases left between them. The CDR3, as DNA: TGTGCCAGCAGCACTGGGGGTTCCATGAACACTGAAGCTTTCTTT. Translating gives CASSTGGSMNTEAFF.

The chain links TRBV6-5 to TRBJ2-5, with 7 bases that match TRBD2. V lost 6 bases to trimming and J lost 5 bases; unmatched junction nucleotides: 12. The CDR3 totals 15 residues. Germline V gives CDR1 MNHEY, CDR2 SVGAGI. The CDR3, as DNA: TGTGCCAGCAGGCACGGGACCGCCGGGGGGGAGACCCAGTACTTC. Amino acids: CASRHGTAGGETQYF.

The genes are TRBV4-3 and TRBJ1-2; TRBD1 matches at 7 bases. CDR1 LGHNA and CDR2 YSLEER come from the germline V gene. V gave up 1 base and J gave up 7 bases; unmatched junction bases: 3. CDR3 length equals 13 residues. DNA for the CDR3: TGCGCCAGCAGCCAAGTACAGGGGCCTGGCTACACCTTC. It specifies CASSQVQGPGYTF.

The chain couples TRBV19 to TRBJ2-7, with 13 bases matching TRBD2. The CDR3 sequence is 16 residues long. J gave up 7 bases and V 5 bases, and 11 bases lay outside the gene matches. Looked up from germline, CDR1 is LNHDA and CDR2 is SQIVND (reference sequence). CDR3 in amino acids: CASSSGGTSGIREQYF. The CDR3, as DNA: TGTGCCAGTAGTTCAGGGGGGACTAGCGGGATACGGGAGCAGTACTTC.

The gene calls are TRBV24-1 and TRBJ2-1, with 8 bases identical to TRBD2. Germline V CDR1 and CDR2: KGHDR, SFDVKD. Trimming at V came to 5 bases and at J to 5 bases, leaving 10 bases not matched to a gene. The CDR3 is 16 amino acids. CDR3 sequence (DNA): TGTGCCACCAGTGTTAGTCGGGAGGGACGAGACAATGAGCAGTTCTTC. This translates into CATSVSREGRDNEQFF.

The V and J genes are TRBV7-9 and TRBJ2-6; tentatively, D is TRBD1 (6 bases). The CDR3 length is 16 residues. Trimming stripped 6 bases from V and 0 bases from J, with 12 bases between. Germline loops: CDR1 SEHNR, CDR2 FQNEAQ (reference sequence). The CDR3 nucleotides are TGTGCCAGCAGGAGGGACACTAGCTCTGGGGCCAACGTCCTGACTTTC. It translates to CASRRDTSSGANVLTF.

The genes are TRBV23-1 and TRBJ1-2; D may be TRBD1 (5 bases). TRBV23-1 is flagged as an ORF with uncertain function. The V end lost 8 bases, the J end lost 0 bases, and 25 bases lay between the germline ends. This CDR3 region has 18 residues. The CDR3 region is CASPSSYNRLRANYGYTF. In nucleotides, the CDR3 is TGCGCCAGCCCTTCCTCTTATAACAGGTTGAGGGCTAACTATGGCTACACCTTC.

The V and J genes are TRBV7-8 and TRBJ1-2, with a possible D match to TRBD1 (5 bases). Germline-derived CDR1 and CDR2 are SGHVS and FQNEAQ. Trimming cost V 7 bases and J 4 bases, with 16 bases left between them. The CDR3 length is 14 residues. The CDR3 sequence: CASTPGGRAYGYTF. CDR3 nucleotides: TGTGCCAGCACCCCGGGGGGAAGGGCCTATGGCTACACCTTC. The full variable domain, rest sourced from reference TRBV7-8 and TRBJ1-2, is GAGVSQSPRYKVAKRGQDVALRCDPISGHVSLFWYQQALGQGPEFLTYFQNEAQLDKSGLPSDRFFAERPEGSVSTLKIQRTQQEDSAVYLCASTPGGRAYGYTFGSGTRLTVV.

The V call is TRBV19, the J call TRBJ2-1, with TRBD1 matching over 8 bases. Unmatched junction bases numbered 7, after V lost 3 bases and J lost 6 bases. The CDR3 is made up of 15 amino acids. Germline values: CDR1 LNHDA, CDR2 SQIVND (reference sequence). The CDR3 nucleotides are TGTGCCAGTAGTATCCCGGGACAGGCCGTCAATGAGCAGTTCTTC. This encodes CASSIPGQAVNEQFF.

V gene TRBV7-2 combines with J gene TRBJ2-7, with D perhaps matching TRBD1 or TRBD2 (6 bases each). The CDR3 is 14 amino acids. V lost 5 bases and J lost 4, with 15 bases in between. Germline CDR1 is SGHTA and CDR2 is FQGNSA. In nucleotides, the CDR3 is TGTGCCAGCAGCCTGCACGGGGGCAGGTACGAGCAGTACTTC. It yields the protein CASSLHGGRYEQYF.

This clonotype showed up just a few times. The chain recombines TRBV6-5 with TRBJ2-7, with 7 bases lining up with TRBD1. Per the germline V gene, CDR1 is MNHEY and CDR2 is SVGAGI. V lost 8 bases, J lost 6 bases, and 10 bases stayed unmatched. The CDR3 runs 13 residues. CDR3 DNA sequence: TGTGCCAGCTGTAAGGGGGCCAAGGCCGAGCAGTACTTC. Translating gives CASCKGAKAEQYF.

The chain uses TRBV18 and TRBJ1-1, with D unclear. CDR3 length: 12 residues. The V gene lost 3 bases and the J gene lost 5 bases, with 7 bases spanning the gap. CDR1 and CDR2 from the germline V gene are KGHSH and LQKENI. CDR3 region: CASSPDLTEAFF. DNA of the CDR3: TGTGCCAGCTCACCGGACCTGACTGAAGCTTTCTTT. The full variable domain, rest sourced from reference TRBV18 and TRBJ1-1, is NAGVMQNPRHLVRRRGQEARLRCSPMKGHSHVYWYRQLPEEGLKFMVYLQKENIIDESGMPKERFSAEFPKEGPSILRIQQVVRGDSAAYFCASSPDLTEAFFGQGTRLTVV.

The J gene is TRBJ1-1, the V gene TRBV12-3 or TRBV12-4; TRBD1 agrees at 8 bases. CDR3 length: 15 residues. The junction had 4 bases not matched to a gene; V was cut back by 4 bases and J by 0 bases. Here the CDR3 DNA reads TGTGCCAGCAGTTCGACAGGGGCCATGAACACTGAAGCTTTCTTT. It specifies CASSSTGAMNTEAFF.

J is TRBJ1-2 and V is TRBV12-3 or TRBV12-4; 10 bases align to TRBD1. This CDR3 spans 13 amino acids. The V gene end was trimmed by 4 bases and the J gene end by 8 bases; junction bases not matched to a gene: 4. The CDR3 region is CASSSTGGWGYTF. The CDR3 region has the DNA TGTGCCAGCAGTTCGACAGGGGGCTGGGGCTACACCTTC.

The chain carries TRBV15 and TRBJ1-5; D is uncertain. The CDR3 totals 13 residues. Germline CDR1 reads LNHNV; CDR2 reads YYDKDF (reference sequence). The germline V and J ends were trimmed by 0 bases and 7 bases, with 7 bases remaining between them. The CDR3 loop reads CATSRDLGQPQHF. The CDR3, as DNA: TGTGCCACCAGCAGAGATTTAGGCCAGCCCCAGCATTTT. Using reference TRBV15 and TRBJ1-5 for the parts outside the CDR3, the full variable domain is DAMVIQNPRYQVTQFGKPVTLSCSQTLNHNVMYWYQQKSSQAPKLLFHYYDKDFNNEADTPDNFQSRRPNTSFCFLDIRSPGLGDTAMYLCATSRDLGQPQHFGDGTRLSIL.

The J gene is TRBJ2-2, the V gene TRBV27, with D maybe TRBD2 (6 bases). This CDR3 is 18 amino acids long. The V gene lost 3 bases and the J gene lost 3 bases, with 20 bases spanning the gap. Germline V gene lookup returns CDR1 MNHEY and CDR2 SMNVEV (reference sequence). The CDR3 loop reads CASSFRILVGGHTGELFF. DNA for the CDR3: TGTGCCAGCAGTTTCCGTATCTTGGTGGGAGGTCACACCGGGGAGCTGTTTTTT.

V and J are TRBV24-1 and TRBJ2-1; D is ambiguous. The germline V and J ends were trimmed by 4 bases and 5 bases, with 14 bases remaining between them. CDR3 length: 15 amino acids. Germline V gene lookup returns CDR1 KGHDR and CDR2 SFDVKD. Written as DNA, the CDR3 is TGTGCCACCAGTGACCCCGGACCCGGCAACAATGAGCAGTTCTTC. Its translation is CATSDPGPGNNEQFF.